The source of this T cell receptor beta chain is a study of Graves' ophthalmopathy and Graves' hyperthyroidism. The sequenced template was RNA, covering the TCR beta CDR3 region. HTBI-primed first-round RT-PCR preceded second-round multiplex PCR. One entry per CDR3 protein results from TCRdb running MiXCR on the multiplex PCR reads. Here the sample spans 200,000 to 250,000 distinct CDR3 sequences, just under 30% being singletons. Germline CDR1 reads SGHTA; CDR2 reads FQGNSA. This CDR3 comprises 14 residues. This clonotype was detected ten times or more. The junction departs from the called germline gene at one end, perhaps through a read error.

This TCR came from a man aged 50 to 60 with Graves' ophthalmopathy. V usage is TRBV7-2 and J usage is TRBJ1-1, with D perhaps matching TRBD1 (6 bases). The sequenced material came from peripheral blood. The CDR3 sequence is CASSLATGNTEAFF. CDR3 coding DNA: TGCGCCAGCAGCTTGGCGACAGGGAACACTGAAGCTTTCTTT.